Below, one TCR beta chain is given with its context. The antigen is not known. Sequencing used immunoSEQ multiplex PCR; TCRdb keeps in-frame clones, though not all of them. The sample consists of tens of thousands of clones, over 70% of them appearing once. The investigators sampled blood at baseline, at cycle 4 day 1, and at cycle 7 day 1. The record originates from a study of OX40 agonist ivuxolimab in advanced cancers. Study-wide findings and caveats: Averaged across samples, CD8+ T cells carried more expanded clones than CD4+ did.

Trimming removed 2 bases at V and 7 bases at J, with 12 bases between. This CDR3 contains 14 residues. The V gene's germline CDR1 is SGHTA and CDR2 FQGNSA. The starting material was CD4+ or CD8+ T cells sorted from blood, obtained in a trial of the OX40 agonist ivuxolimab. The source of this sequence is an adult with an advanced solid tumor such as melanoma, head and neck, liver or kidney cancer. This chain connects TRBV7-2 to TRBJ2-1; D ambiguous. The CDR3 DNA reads TGTGCCAGCAGCTTACTCGCTGGGTTTAATGAGCAGTTCTTC. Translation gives CASSLLAGFNEQFF.